Below are 27 T cell receptor beta chains sequenced from a single sample in a study of PD-1 blockade in classical Hodgkin lymphoma. As for time point: cycle 4 day 1 (C4D1), after less than 7 weeks of nivolumab. Relapse after autologous stem cell transplantation occurred in every patient, and brentuximab vedotin exposure varied. The investigators isolated CD8+ T cells from thawed PBMCs using magnetic negative selection. Data came from immunoSEQ multiplex PCR; TCRdb stores just in-frame clones and leaves some out. In the table there are under 3,000 clones, around 64% of which are singletons. Material: CD8+ T cells from blood, obtained before the fourth cycle of nivolumab. These receptor sequences come from a human donor with classical Hodgkin lymphoma.

This sequence joins TRBV6-1 and TRBJ2-5, with TRBD2 identical over 11 bases. V shed 4 bases and J 0 bases; nucleotides not matched to a gene: 1. CDR1 is MNHNS, CDR2 SASEGT, per germline. The CDR3 has 15 amino acids. As DNA, the CDR3 is TGTGCCAGCAGTGTTAGCGGGGGGGACCAAGAGACCCAGTACTTC. It yields the protein CASSVSGGDQETQYF.

The chain has TRBV19 and TRBJ1-1; D possibly corresponds to TRBD1 (5 bases). The ends were cut back, 3 bases at V and 4 bases at J, with 12 bases in the middle. The germline CDR1 and CDR2 sequences are LNHDA and SQIVND (reference sequence). This CDR3 comprises 14 residues. The CDR3, as DNA: TGTGCCAGTAGTATTGTGGGGGTTTCCACTGAAGCTTTCTTT. Amino acid sequence: CASSIVGVSTEAFF.

This chain uses TRBV9 with TRBJ2-1; D is perhaps TRBD2 (7 bases). The CDR3 totals 15 residues. From germline, CDR1 is SGDLS and CDR2 YYNGEE. Deletions cut 2 bases from V and 6 bases from J, with 15 bases between. As DNA, the CDR3 is TGTGCCAGCAGCGTCAGATGGGGGGGCCGCAATGAGCAGTTCTTC. Its protein product is CASSVRWGGRNEQFF. The variable domain in full, completed from reference TRBV9 and TRBJ2-1, reads DSGVTQTPKHLITATGQRVTLRCSPRSGDLSVYWYQQSLDQGLQFLIQYYNGEERAKGNILERFSAQQFPDLHSELNLSSLELGDSALYFCASSVRWGGRNEQFFGPGTRLTVL.

The rearrangement links TRBV6-1 to TRBJ1-1; D possibly corresponds to TRBD1 (6 bases). CDR3 size: 13 residues. The ends were cut back, 2 bases at V and 11 bases at J, with 15 bases in the middle. Germline loops: CDR1 MNHNS, CDR2 SASEGT. The CDR3 nucleotides are TGTGCCAGCAGTGAAAACAGGGCAGTGAGGGCTTTCTTT. Amino acid sequence: CASSENRAVRAFF.

V is TRBV9 and J is TRBJ1-1; 7 positions match TRBD1. V was clipped by 4 bases and J by 6 bases; unmatched bases: 9. Germline V lookup: CDR1 SGDLS, CDR2 YYNGEE. The CDR3 runs to 14 residues. Here the CDR3 DNA reads TGTGCCAGCAGCCCCGAAGGGGGCTCCCCTGAAGCTTTCTTT. Translation gives CASSPEGGSPEAFF.

This clone was detected only a few times. The chain is built from TRBV15 and TRBJ2-5; 8 nucleotides line up with TRBD2. CDR3 length: 13 residues. V was clipped by 8 bases and J by 4 bases; unmatched bases: 6. Germline loops: CDR1 LNHNV, CDR2 YYDKDF (reference sequence). CDR3 nucleotide sequence: TGTGCCACCTCACAGGCGGGGGGAGAGACCCAGTACTTC. As protein: CATSQAGGETQYF.

This chain links TRBV2 with TRBJ2-7; 10 bases map to TRBD2. CDR3 length equals 18 residues. The germline V gene has CDR1 SNHLY and CDR2 FYNNEI. J gave up 0 bases and V 1 base, and 9 bases lay outside the gene matches. The CDR3 reads CASSEVVTSGPHSYEQYF. In DNA form, the CDR3 reads TGTGCCAGCAGTGAAGTGGTGACTAGCGGGCCTCACTCCTACGAGCAGTACTTC.

The chain uses TRBV6-1 and TRBJ2-7; 8 bases align to TRBD1. V lost 5 bases, J lost 7 bases, and 13 bases stayed unmatched. Germline lookup yields CDR1 MNHNS and CDR2 SASEGT. The CDR3 is 15 amino acids. The CDR3 sequence is CASSLPTGAGYEQYF. In DNA form, the CDR3 reads TGTGCCAGCAGTCTTCCGACAGGGGCGGGCTATGAGCAGTACTTC.

The rearrangement uses TRBV30 and TRBJ2-5, with 7 bases identical to TRBD1. Germline-derived CDR1 and CDR2 are GTSNPN and SVGIG (reference sequence). The CDR3 runs 14 residues. The V gene end was trimmed by 0 bases and the J gene end by 6 bases; junction bases not matched to a gene: 7. The CDR3 sequence is CAWSVTGILQTQYF. CDR3 DNA: TGTGCCTGGAGTGTGACAGGGATACTCCAGACCCAGTACTTC.

This rearrangement joins TRBV11-2 to TRBJ2-7; weak D call: TRBD2 (5 bases). The V gene's germline CDR1 is SGHAT and CDR2 FQNNGV. V gave up 0 bases and J gave up 0 bases, with 9 bases separating them. The length of the CDR3 is 15 residues. CDR3 nucleotides: TGTGCCAGCAGCTTAGAGTACAGCGGCTCCTACGAGCAGTACTTC. Translation: CASSLEYSGSYEQYF.

J is TRBJ2-1 and V is TRBV7-6, with D possibly matching TRBD2 (7 bases). The V end lost 5 bases, the J end lost 4 bases, and 15 bases lay between the germline ends. Germline-derived CDR1 and CDR2 are SGHVS and FNYEAQ. This CDR3 spans 15 amino acids. CDR3 in DNA: TGTGCCAGCAGCCCATCGGGGGGCGTTTACAATGAGCAGTTCTTC. This encodes CASSPSGGVYNEQFF.

V is TRBV11-1 and J is TRBJ2-1; 13 nucleotides line up with TRBD2. J lost 4 bases, V lost 10 bases, and 4 bases had no gene match. The CDR3 is made up of 14 amino acids. Germline CDR1 and CDR2: SGHAT and FQDESV (reference sequence). This chain's CDR3 is CATGTSGDYNEQFF. The CDR3 nucleotides are TGTGCCACCGGGACTAGCGGGGATTACAATGAGCAGTTCTTC. The complete variable domain, with remaining parts taken from reference TRBV11-1 and TRBJ2-1, reads EAEVAQSPRYKITEKSQAVAFWCDPISGHATLYWYRQILGQGPELLVQFQDESVVDDSQLPKDRFSAERLKGVDSTLKIQPAELGDSAMYLCATGTSGDYNEQFFGPGTRLTVL.

This chain joins TRBV7-7 and TRBJ2-2; the match to TRBD2 covers 10 bases. Germline V gene data show CDR1 as SSHAT and CDR2 as FNYEAQ (reference sequence). Trimming took 7 bases from V and 5 from J; bases not matched to a gene: 7. The CDR3 has 15 amino acids. Here the CDR3 reads CASMSGGAGTGELFF. CDR3 bases: TGTGCCAGCATGAGCGGGGGGGCTGGGACCGGGGAGCTGTTTTTT. The full variable domain, in which reference TRBV7-7 and TRBJ2-2 provide the parts outside the CDR3, is GAGVSQSPRYKVTKRGQDVTLRCDPISSHATLYWYQQALGQGPEFLTYFNYEAQPDKSGLPSDRFSAERPEGSISTLTIQRTEQRDSAMYRCASMSGGAGTGELFFGEGSRLTVL.

V is TRBV11-3 and J is TRBJ2-1, with 9 bases identical to TRBD1. Germline V CDR1 and CDR2: SGHNT, YENEEA. With V trimmed by 6 bases and J by 5 bases, 5 bases remained unmatched. The CDR3 is 14 residues long. CDR3 sequence: CASRLGTGNNEQFF. The CDR3 nucleotides are TGTGCCAGCAGACTCGGGACAGGGAACAATGAGCAGTTCTTC.

This sequence joins TRBV5-5 and TRBJ2-7; D gene unclear. Germline CDR1 SGHKS, CDR2 YYEKEE (reference sequence). The CDR3 consists of 11 residues. V was trimmed by 3 bases and J by 3 bases, leaving 4 bases between them. The CDR3 DNA is TGTGCCAGCAGCTCTAGCTACGAGCAGTACTTC. Protein product: CASSSSYEQYF.

This chain connects TRBV18 to TRBJ2-7; 8 nucleotides align to TRBD1. Losses at the gene ends were 3 bases for V and 1 base for J; bases not matched to a gene: 14. CDR1 and CDR2 from the germline V gene are KGHSH and LQKENI. The CDR3 runs to 18 residues. The CDR3 DNA follows: TGTGCCAGCTCACCCACAGGGGGGCAGGGGTTTGGTTCCTACGAGCAGTACTTC. This gives the protein CASSPTGGQGFGSYEQYF. The complete variable domain, with remaining parts taken from reference TRBV18 and TRBJ2-7, reads NAGVMQNPRHLVRRRGQEARLRCSPMKGHSHVYWYRQLPEEGLKFMVYLQKENIIDESGMPKERFSAEFPKEGPSILRIQQVVRGDSAAYFCASSPTGGQGFGSYEQYFGPGTRLTVT.

The chain uses TRBV4-3 and TRBJ1-2; tentatively, D is TRBD1 (5 bases). Germline V lookup: CDR1 LGHNA, CDR2 YSLEER. The CDR3 length is 18 residues. The ends were cut back, 4 bases at V and 4 bases at J, with 25 bases in the middle. This CDR3 is CASSPSVQLLWDGYGYTF. The CDR3 DNA follows: TGCGCCAGCAGCCCGTCAGTCCAGTTGTTATGGGACGGCTATGGCTACACCTTC.

V usage is TRBV7-9 and J usage is TRBJ2-7; TRBD1 matches at 9 bases. This CDR3 region has 13 residues. J gave up 5 bases and V 4 bases, and 3 bases lay outside the gene matches. CDR1 and CDR2 from the germline V gene are SEHNR and FQNEAQ (reference sequence). CDR3 loop: CASSYRGPNEQYF. The CDR3 bases are TGTGCCAGCAGCTACAGGGGGCCTAACGAGCAGTACTTC.

J is TRBJ2-7 and V is TRBV7-9; TRBD1 matches 9 bases. The V gene end was trimmed by 2 bases and the J gene end by 4 bases; junction bases not matched to a gene: 9. Germline CDR1 is SEHNR and CDR2 is FQNEAQ (reference sequence). The CDR3 totals 16 residues. CDR3: CASSLTPGQGEYEQYF. CDR3 nucleotide sequence: TGTGCCAGCAGCTTAACACCGGGACAGGGAGAATACGAGCAGTACTTC.

In its sample, this clone was seen a few times. The chain recombines TRBV7-9 with TRBJ2-1; no clear D gene. Trimming took off 1 base at V and 8 bases at J, with 6 bases between the two ends. This CDR3 has 12 amino acids. The germline V gene has CDR1 SEHNR and CDR2 FQNEAQ (reference sequence). The CDR3 region has the DNA TGTGCCAGCAGCTTAGTTGTCCATGAGCAGTTCTTC. Residues: CASSLVVHEQFF.

The CDR3 protein is CASSLKPGGQETQYF. CDR3 nucleotide sequence: TGTGCCAGCAGCTTAAAACCAGGGGGGCAAGAGACCCAGTACTTC. The V call is TRBV11-2, the J call TRBJ2-5; TRBD1 might be the D (7 bases). CDR1 SGHAT and CDR2 FQNNGV come from the germline V gene. Trimming took 2 bases from V and 2 from J, leaving 12 bases between them. The CDR3 consists of 15 residues.

This clone counts as medium-sized. The chain combines TRBV6-5 with TRBJ1-2, with D hard to call. The ends were cut back, 0 bases at V and 7 bases at J, with 15 bases in the middle. In germline, CDR1 is MNHEY, CDR2 SVGAGI. The length of the CDR3 is 15 residues. CDR3 nucleotide sequence: TGTGCCAGCAGTTACTCTCTAGGGAGTGGGTCTGGCTACACCTTC. This translates into CASSYSLGSGSGYTF.

This clone is termed medium-sized. The chain recombines TRBV5-1 with TRBJ1-1; no clear D gene. Trimming removed 5 bases from V and 2 bases from J, with 4 bases in between. Germline CDR1 and CDR2: SGHRS and YFSETQ. This CDR3 is 11 amino acids long. CDR3 bases: TGCGCCAGCAGGGCTAACACTGAAGCTTTCTTT. Amino acid sequence: CASRANTEAFF.

This rearrangement joins TRBV7-2 to TRBJ2-7; TRBD1 or TRBD2 may be the D gene (5 bases each). Germline V gives CDR1 SGHTA, CDR2 FQGNSA. Trimming shortened V by 6 bases and J by 1 base, and 10 bases separated the two germline ends. The CDR3 length is 13 residues. This chain's CDR3 is CASREGLSYEQYF. CDR3 nucleotides: TGTGCCAGCAGAGAGGGGTTATCCTACGAGCAGTACTTC.

The chain combines TRBV7-9 with TRBJ2-1, with 12 bases lining up with TRBD1. The V segment lost 4 bases and the J segment 9 bases; nucleotides outside the gene matches: 7. In germline, CDR1 is SEHNR, CDR2 FQNEAQ (reference sequence). The CDR3 sequence is 15 residues long. CDR3 DNA sequence: TGTGCCAGCAGCTCCCCGGGACAGGGGGCGGGTGAGCAGTTCTTC. Protein sequence: CASSSPGQGAGEQFF.

The chain has TRBV7-8 and TRBJ1-2, with D hard to call. V was cut by 3 bases and J by 4 bases, with 12 bases left in between. Germline-derived CDR1 and CDR2 are SGHVS and FQNEAQ. This CDR3 is 14 amino acids long. CDR3 sequence: CASSFDNPLYGYTF. CDR3 sequence (DNA): TGTGCCAGCAGCTTCGACAATCCCCTCTATGGCTACACCTTC.

Only a few counts were recorded for this clone. V is TRBV7-2 and J is TRBJ2-3; D is unclear. Germline CDR1 and CDR2: SGHTA and FQGNSA. CDR3 length: 12 amino acids. Trimming shortened V by 6 bases and J by 2 bases, and 6 bases separated the two germline ends. The CDR3 bases are TGTGCCAGCAGTTACCACACAGATACGCAGTATTTT. Residues: CASSYHTDTQYF.